The 5 T cell receptor beta chains below all came from one sample that was sequenced in a study of T cell responses to AZD1222 COVID-19 vaccine. Sequencing used immunoSEQ multiplex PCR; TCRdb keeps in-frame clones, though not all of them. The sample holds just under 100,000 clones, approximately 90% seen once. The specimen comprised peripheral blood, sampled on day 0 of AZD1222 vaccination. These receptors all come from an adult in good health.

The V call is TRBV23-1, the J call TRBJ1-5, with D maybe TRBD1 (5 bases). TRBV23-1 is treated as an ORF (open reading frame) with a function not yet certain. Trimming took off 4 bases at V and 3 bases at J, with 13 bases between the two ends. The CDR3 totals 15 residues. CDR3 coding DNA: TGCGCCAGCAGTCTATTCCAGGGTTACAATCAGCCCCAGCATTTT. This sequence encodes CASSLFQGYNQPQHF.

The chain recombines TRBV5-1 with TRBJ1-6, with 9 nucleotides matching TRBD1. The CDR3 has 17 residues. Germline values: CDR1 SGHRS, CDR2 YFSETQ. V dropped 4 bases and J dropped 7; count of bases not matched to a gene: 12. DNA of the CDR3: TGCGCCAGCAGCGTATACGACCCCGGGACAGGGAATTCACCCCTCCACTTT. Its translation is CASSVYDPGTGNSPLHF.

The chain combines TRBV4-1 with TRBJ1-1; TRBD1 is a possible D gene (6 bases). CDR3 length: 15 residues. V was trimmed by 0 bases and J by 5 bases, leaving 13 bases between them. Germline V gene sequence: CDR1 MGHRA, CDR2 YSYEKL. CDR3 DNA sequence: TGCGCCAGCAGCCAAGATTTACAGGGATGGACTGAAGCTTTCTTT. It encodes CASSQDLQGWTEAFF.

J is TRBJ1-1 and V is TRBV6-5, with 9 bases lining up with TRBD1. The CDR3 totals 16 residues. The ends lost 2 bases at V and 3 bases at J; junction bases unmatched: 7. The germline V gene has CDR1 MNHEY and CDR2 SVGAGI. The CDR3 reads CASSYGGTGRYTEAFF. The CDR3 DNA reads TGTGCCAGCAGTTACGGGGGGACAGGGAGGTACACTGAAGCTTTCTTT.

V usage is TRBV4-1 and J usage is TRBJ2-7; D is unresolved. Germline V CDR1 and CDR2: MGHRA, YSYEKL. V shed 2 bases and J shed 5 bases, with 16 bases lying between them. The CDR3 is made up of 15 amino acids. Written as DNA, the CDR3 is TGCGCCAGCAGCCAACAAAACCAGGTCTTCGACGAGCAGTACTTC. As protein: CASSQQNQVFDEQYF.